The source of this T cell receptor (beta chain) is a study of Graves' ophthalmopathy and Graves' hyperthyroidism. Amplification from RNA transcripts yielded the TCR beta CDR3 regions. First-round RT-PCR with HTBI primers preceded a second-round multiplex PCR. Via MiXCR, TCRdb re-called the multiplex PCR reads, giving one row per CDR3 protein. The repertoire holds approximately 160,000 distinct CDR3 sequences, around 40% seen once, with 7.5% to 10% in the top ten. As to this clonotype: Its antigen is unidentified.

Trimming pared 1 base from V and 7 bases from J, leaving 8 bases between. This CDR3 has 14 residues. Germline CDR1 is MGHDK and CDR2 is SYGVNS. General study findings and limits: The model's ophthalmopathy progression predictions had about 71% sensitivity and 72.22% specificity.

This TCR was recovered from a man aged 30 to 39 with Graves' ophthalmopathy. The sequencing sample was made of peripheral blood. The rearrangement joins TRBV25-1 to TRBJ1-6; D remains ambiguous. CDR3 coding DNA: TGTGCCAGCAGTGAATCCCACGGCAATTCACCCCTCCACTTT. The encoded protein is CASSESHGNSPLHF.